Below are 15 T cell receptor beta chains sequenced from a single sample in a study of beta chain features in type 1 diabetes. Of the isolated RNA, all was reverse transcribed, and so the sequenced material was expressed TCRB transcripts. Only in-frame clones appear in the TCRdb table, and some are missing; sequencing was by immunoSEQ multiplex PCR. The sample lists hundreds of thousands of clones, roughly 16% occurring once. Sequenced: naive CD4+ T cells from blood. The origin of the receptors is a woman aged 18-29 years in good health.

There are a few counts of this clone. V and J are TRBV27 and TRBJ1-6; a possible D gene is TRBD1 (6 bases). From germline, CDR1 is MNHEY and CDR2 SMNVEV (reference sequence). The CDR3 sequence is 13 residues long. V was trimmed by 2 bases and J by 10 bases, leaving 9 bases between them. The CDR3 is CASSLQGKSPLHF. For the CDR3, the DNA is TGTGCCAGCAGTTTACAGGGGAAATCACCCCTCCACTTT.

There are a few counts of this clone. This chain connects TRBV10-3 to TRBJ1-1; 9 bases are shared with TRBD1. Germline CDR1 reads ENHRY; CDR2 reads SYGVKD. Trimming removed 10 bases from V and 11 bases from J; junction bases left unmatched: 14. CDR3 length: 13 amino acids. CDR3 coding DNA: TGTGCCACCGCAGGGACAGGGTCCTTCGCGGCTTTCTTT. This gives the protein CATAGTGSFAAFF.

Points on this clone: The sample carries other DNA sequences with the same CDR3. The V call is TRBV7-3, the J call TRBJ1-1, with 7 bases fitting TRBD1. The CDR3 runs 14 residues. CDR1 and CDR2 (germline): SGHTA, FQGTGA. V was pared by 5 bases and J by 0 bases, with 3 bases of the junction left unmatched. The CDR3 region has the DNA TGTGCCAGCAGCCCACAGGGGTTGAACACTGAAGCTTTCTTT. As protein: CASSPQGLNTEAFF.

The V and J genes are TRBV19 and TRBJ2-5; D might be TRBD2 (6 bases). CDR1 and CDR2 from the germline V gene are LNHDA and SQIVND (reference sequence). The V and J ends lost 6 bases and 5 bases respectively, with 16 bases between them. The CDR3 is made up of 14 amino acids. The CDR3 region is CASSPTRRAETQYF. The DNA of the CDR3 is TGTGCCAGTAGCCCGACTAGAAGGGCGGAGACCCAGTACTTC.

The genes are TRBV4-2 and TRBJ2-6; perhaps TRBD1 as D (5 bases). This CDR3 has 17 residues. Germline loops: CDR1 LGHNA, CDR2 YNFKEQ. The V end lost 0 bases, the J end lost 2 bases, and 11 bases lay between the germline ends. As DNA, the CDR3 is TGTGCCAGCAGCCAAGAGTGGCAACAGGCTGGGGCCAACGTCCTGACTTTC. The encoded protein is CASSQEWQQAGANVLTF.

This clone was observed a handful of times. This chain uses TRBV27 with TRBJ2-6; D is possibly TRBD1 (7 bases). The V gene's germline CDR1 is MNHEY and CDR2 SMNVEV (reference sequence). The length of the CDR3 is 18 residues. Trimming took 5 bases from V and 0 from J, leaving 17 bases between them. This CDR3 reads CASSRAGQMTSGANVLTF. The CDR3 nucleotides read TGTGCCAGCAGTAGGGCGGGACAGATGACCTCTGGGGCCAACGTCCTGACTTTC.

This clone came up a few times. The chain carries TRBV28 and TRBJ1-2; D uncertain. Per the germline V gene, CDR1 is MDHEN and CDR2 is SYDVKM. The CDR3 is 15 residues long. V lost 3 bases and J lost 2, with 13 bases in between. CDR3 bases: TGTGCCAGCAGTTTGTTCCTACAGAAGAACTATGGCTACACCTTC. Its protein product is CASSLFLQKNYGYTF.

J is TRBJ2-3 and V is TRBV11-3; D is undetermined. The CDR3 extends over 15 amino acids. V shed 1 base and J shed 1 base, with 9 bases lying between them. The germline CDR1 and CDR2 sequences are SGHNT and YENEEA. This chain's CDR3 is CASSLGGYGTDTQYF. The CDR3 DNA reads as TGTGCCAGCAGCTTAGGCGGTTACGGCACAGATACGCAGTATTTT. Looking up the rest from reference TRBV11-3 and TRBJ2-3 gives the full variable domain: EAGVVQSPRYKIIEKKQPVAFWCNPISGHNTLYWYLQNLGQGPELLIRYENEEAVDDSQLPKDRFSAERLKGVDSTLKIQPAELGDSAVYLCASSLGGYGTDTQYFGPGTRLTVL.

The V and J genes are TRBV5-8 and TRBJ2-7; D remains unclear. This CDR3 comprises 14 residues. Germline V gives CDR1 SGHTS, CDR2 YDEGEE. V shed 1 base and J shed 4 bases, with 12 bases lying between them. The CDR3 DNA is TGTGCCAGCAGCTTGTACGCGGTCCAATACGAGCAGTACTTC. It translates to CASSLYAVQYEQYF.

This clone was picked up a small number of times. V is TRBV4-2 and J is TRBJ1-5, with 7 nucleotides matching TRBD1. The germline V gene has CDR1 LGHNA and CDR2 YNFKEQ. Trimming cost V 5 bases and J 3 bases; bases outside gene matches: 10. CDR3 length: 16 residues. Here the CDR3 reads CASSKRQGGDNQPQHF. CDR3 DNA sequence: TGTGCCAGCAGCAAGCGGCAGGGGGGTGACAATCAGCCCCAGCATTTT.

The gene calls are TRBV7-9 and TRBJ1-5; D gene uncertain. Germline lookup yields CDR1 SEHNR and CDR2 FQNEAQ (reference sequence). Between the trimmed V and J ends, which lost 1 base and 4 bases, there was a span of 11 bases. This CDR3 region has 15 residues. In DNA, the CDR3 is TGTGCCAGCAGCTTAGGGTCCAACAGTAATCAGCCCCAGCATTTT. Translation: CASSLGSNSNQPQHF.

Details on this clone: A much larger clone lies a single base off, so this may be a read error. Other DNA sequences from this sample encode an identical CDR3 as well. This sequence joins TRBV6-5 and TRBJ2-7, with no clear D. CDR3 size: 11 residues. Germline CDR1 is MNHEY and CDR2 is SVGAGI. V was shortened by 4 bases and J by 3 bases, with 4 bases between the two germline ends. The CDR3 loop is CASSSYYEQYF. DNA of the CDR3: TGTGCCAGCAGTTCATACTACGAGCAGTACTTC.

This clone was recorded a few times. This chain connects TRBV6-5 to TRBJ2-5; tentatively, D is TRBD1 (8 bases). The J call may be mistaken, given a closer DNA end match to TRBJ2-7. CDR3 length: 15 amino acids. Germline V gene sequence: CDR1 MNHEY, CDR2 SVGAGI. The CDR3 loop reads CASSLWNRGGSEQYF. In nucleotides, the CDR3 is TGTGCCAGCAGTCTCTGGAACAGGGGGGGTAGCGAGCAGTACTTC.

A few counts support this clone. The chain joins TRBV28 to TRBJ2-3; D may be TRBD1 (6 bases). V was trimmed by 4 bases and J by 2 bases, leaving 16 bases between them. Germline CDR1 and CDR2: MDHEN and SYDVKM. The CDR3 loop spans 16 amino acids. The CDR3 DNA is TGTGCCAGCAGTTCTCCGGGACAAGGGTCCACAGATACGCAGTATTTT. Residues: CASSSPGQGSTDTQYF.

V is TRBV18 and J is TRBJ2-2, with a weak D call TRBD1 (6 bases). The CDR3 covers 15 residues. Trimming shortened V by 4 bases and J by 3 bases, and 12 bases separated the two germline ends. CDR1 is KGHSH and CDR2 is LQKENI in the germline V gene. This CDR3 reads CASSQQGRDTGELFF. In DNA form, the CDR3 reads TGTGCCAGCTCACAGCAGGGGAGAGACACCGGGGAGCTGTTTTTT.